This T cell receptor (beta chain) was captured in a study of low-dose radiotherapy and immunotherapy resistance in tumors. Overall study context: The study gave patients oral aspirin 300 mg daily for four cycles from cycle 1 day 1.

TRAV- and TRBV-specific primers were used for first-strand cDNA, which covered alpha and beta chains. With a constant-region primer and a V-primer adapter, TCRs were subjected to 15 to 25 PCR cycles of amplification. Using its own MiXCR run on the reads, TCRdb lists one record per CDR3 protein. The top ten clones hold less than 8% of a sample with about 64,000 distinct CDR3 sequences, about 30% of them seen once. The CDR3 length is 11 residues. CDR1 MNHEY and CDR2 SVGAGI come from the germline V gene. Trimming shortened V by 6 bases and J by 8 bases, and 8 bases separated the two germline ends. Documented time point: before trial treatment.

This sequence originates from a male donor with rectosigmoid adenocarcinoma. Sequencing used PBMCs, obtained before treatment. The chain links TRBV6-5 to TRBJ2-1, with D unclear. As DNA, the CDR3 is TGTGCCAGCAGCCGCCGGGATGAGCAGTTCTTC. Amino acid sequence: CASSRRDEQFF.